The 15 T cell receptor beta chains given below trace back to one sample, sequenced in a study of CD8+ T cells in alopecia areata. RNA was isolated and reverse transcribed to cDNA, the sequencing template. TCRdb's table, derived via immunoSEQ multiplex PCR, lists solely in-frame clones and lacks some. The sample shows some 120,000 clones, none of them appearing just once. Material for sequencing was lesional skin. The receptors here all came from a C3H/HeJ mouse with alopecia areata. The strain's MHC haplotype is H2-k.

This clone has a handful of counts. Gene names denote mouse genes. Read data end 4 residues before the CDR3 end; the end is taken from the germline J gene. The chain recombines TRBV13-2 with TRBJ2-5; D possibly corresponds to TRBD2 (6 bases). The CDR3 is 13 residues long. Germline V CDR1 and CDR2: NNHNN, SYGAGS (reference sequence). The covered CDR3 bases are TGTGCCAGCGGTGGGGGGGTGCTAGAC. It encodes CASGGGVLD. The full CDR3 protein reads CASGGGVLDTQYF.

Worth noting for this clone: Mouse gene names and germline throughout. Here the CDR3 reads CTCSAGTGGANSDYTF. The sequenced part of the CDR3 DNA is TGCACCTGCAGTGCAGGGACAGGGGGTGCAAACTCC. The chain employs TRBV1 and TRBJ1-2; TRBD1 aligns across 10 bases. The observed sequence ends 4 residues before the CDR3 terminus, with the missing tail filled in from the germline J gene. After removal of 1 base from V and 0 bases from J, the junction contained 2 bases not matched to a gene. Germline values: CDR1 NSQYPW, CDR2 LRSPGD (reference sequence). The CDR3 is made up of 16 amino acids. Full variable domain (remainder filled in from reference TRBV1 and TRBJ1-2): VTLLEQNPRWRLVPRGQAVNLRCILKNSQYPWMSWYQQDLQKQLQWLFTLRSPGDKEVKSLPGADYLATRVTDTELRLQVANMSQGRTLYCTCSAGTGGANSDYTFGSGTRLLVI.

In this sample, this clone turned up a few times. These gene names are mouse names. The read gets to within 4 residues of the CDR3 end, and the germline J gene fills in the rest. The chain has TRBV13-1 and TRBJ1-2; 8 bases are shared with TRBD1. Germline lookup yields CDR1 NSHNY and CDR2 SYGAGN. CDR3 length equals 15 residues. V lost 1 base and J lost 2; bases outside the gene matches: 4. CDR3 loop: CASSDPGGENSDYTF. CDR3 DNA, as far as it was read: TGTGCCAGCAGTGATCCAGGGGGCGAGAACTCC.

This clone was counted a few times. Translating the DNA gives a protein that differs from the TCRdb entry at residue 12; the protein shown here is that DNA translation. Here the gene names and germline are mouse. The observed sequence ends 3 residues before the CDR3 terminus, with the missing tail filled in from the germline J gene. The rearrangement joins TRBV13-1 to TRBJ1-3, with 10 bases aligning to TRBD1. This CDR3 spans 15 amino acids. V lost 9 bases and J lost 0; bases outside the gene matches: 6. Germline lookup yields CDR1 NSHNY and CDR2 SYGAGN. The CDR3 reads CATGDRGPSGNTLYF. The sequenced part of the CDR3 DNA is TGTGCCACCGGGGACAGGGGTCCTTCTGGAAATACG.

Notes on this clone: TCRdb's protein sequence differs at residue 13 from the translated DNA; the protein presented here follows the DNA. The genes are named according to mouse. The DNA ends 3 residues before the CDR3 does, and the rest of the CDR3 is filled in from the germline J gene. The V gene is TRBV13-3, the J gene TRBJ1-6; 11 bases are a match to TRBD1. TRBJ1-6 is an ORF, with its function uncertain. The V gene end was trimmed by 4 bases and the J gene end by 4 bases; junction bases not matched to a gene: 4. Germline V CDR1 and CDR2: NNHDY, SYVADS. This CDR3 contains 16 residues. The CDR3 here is CASSPGTGGYNSPLYF. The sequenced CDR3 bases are TGTGCCAGCAGTCCTGGGACAGGGGGGTATAATTCGCCC.

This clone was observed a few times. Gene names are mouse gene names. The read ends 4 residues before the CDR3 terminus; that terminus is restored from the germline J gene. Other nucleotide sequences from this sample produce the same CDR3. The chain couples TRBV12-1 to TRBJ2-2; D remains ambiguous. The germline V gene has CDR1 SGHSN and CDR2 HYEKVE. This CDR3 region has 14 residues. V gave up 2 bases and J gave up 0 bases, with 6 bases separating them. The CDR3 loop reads CASSPTPNTGQLYF. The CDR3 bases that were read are TGTGCCAGCTCTCCAACACCAAACACCGGG.

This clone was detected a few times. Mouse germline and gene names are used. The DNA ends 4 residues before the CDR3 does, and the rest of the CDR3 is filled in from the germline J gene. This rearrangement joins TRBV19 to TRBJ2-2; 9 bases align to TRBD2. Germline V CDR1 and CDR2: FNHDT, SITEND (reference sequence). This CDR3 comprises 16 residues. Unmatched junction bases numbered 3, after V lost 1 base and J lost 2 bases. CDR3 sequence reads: CASSISGLGNTGQLYF. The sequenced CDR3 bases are TGTGCCAGCAGTATATCTGGACTGGGGAACACCGGG.

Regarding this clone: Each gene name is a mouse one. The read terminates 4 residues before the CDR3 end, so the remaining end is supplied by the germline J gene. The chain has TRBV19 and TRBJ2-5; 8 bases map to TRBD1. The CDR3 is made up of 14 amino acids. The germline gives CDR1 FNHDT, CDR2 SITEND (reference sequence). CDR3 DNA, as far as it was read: TGTGCCAGCAGTCTTCCGGGACAGGAGGAC. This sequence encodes CASSLPGQED. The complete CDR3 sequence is CASSLPGQEDTQYF.

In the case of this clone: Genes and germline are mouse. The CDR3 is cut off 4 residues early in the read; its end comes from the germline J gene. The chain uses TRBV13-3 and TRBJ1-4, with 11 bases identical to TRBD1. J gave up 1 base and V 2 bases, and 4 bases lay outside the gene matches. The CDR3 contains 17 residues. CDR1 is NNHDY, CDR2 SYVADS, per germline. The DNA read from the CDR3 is TGTGCCAGCAGTGAGCCCGGGACAGGGGGTTCCAACGAA. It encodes CASSEPGTGGSNE. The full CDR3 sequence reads CASSEPGTGGSNERLFF.

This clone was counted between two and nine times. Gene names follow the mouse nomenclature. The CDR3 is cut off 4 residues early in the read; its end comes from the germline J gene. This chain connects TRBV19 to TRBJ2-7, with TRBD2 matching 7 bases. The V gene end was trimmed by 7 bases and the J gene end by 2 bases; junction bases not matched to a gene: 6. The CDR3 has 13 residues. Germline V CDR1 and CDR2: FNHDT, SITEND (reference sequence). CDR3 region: CASGWTGAYEQYF. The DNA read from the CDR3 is TGTGCCAGCGGATGGACTGGTGCCTAT.

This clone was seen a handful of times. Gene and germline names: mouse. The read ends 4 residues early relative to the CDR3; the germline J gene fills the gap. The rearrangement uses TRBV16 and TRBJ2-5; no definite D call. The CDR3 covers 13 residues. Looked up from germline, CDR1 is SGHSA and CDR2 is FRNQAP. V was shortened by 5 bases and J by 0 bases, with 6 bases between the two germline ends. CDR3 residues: CASSTVNQDTQYF. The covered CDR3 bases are TGTGCAAGCAGCACAGTTAACCAAGAC.

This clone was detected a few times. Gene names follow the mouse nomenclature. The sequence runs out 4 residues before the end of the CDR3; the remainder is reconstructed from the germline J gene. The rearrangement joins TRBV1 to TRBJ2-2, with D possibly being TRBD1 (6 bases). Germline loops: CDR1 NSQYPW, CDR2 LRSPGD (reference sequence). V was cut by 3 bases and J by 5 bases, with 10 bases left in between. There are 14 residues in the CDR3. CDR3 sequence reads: CTCSAAGATGQLYF. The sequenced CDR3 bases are TGCACCTGCAGTGCTGCAGGGGCGACCGGG.

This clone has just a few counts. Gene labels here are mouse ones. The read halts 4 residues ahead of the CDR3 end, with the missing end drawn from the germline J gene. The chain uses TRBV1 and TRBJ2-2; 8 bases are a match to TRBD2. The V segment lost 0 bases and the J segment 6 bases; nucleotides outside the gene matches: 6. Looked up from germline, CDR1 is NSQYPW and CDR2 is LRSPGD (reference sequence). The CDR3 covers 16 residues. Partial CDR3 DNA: TGCACCTGCAGTGCAGAGCTGGGGGGCGCCCCCGGG. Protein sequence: CTCSAELGGAPG. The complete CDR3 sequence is CTCSAELGGAPGQLYF.

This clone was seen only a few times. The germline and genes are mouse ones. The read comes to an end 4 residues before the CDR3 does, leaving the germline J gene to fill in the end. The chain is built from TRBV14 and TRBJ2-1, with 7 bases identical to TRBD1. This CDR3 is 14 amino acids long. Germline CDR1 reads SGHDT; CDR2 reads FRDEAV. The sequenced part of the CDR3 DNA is TGTGCCAGCAGTTTTTCAACAGGGGTAGCT. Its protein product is CASSFSTGVA. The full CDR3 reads CASSFSTGVAEQFF.

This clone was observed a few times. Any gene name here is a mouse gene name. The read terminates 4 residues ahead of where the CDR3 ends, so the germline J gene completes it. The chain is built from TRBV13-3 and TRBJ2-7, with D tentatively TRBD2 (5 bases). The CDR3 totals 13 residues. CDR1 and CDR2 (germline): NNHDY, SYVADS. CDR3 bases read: TGTGCCAGCAGTGATGCAATGGGGAAT. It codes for CASSDAMGN. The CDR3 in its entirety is CASSDAMGNEQYF.